This is a list of T cell receptor beta chains from one sample in a study of Ad26.COV2.S vaccination and SARS-CoV-2 variants. Method: immunoSEQ multiplex PCR; TCRdb's copy keeps in-frame clones and lacks some. The sample lists 380,000 or so clones; about 88% were seen once. This material consisted of peripheral blood, taken in a trial of Ad26.COV2.S vaccine versus placebo. These receptors were taken from a person between 18 and 65 years old who received the Ad26.COV2.S COVID-19 vaccine or a placebo. CDR3s include the opening cysteine and the closing phenylalanine or tryptophan. Fields, in order: clone size, D gene, V gene, J gene, CDR3 DNA, CDR3 protein. A D gene is named only where the DNA matches it firmly. Clone size is stated in some rows and not others, as once, few, many or a class when expanded.

clone_size: -; d_call: -; v_call: TRBV3-1/TRBV3-2; j_call: TRBJ1-2; cdr3_nt: TGTGCCAGCAGCCCGGACACTAACTATGGCTACACCTTC; cdr3_aa: CASSPDTNYGYTF
clone_size: -; d_call: -; v_call: TRBV28; j_call: TRBJ1-1; cdr3_nt: TGTGCCAGCAGTTTCGGGTCCCCTCTCGGTACTGAAGCTTTCTTT; cdr3_aa: CASSFGSPLGTEAFF
clone_size: -; d_call: -; v_call: TRBV4-2; j_call: TRBJ1-2; cdr3_nt: TGTGCCAGCAGCCATTTAACGGCCGGCTATGGCTACACCTTC; cdr3_aa: CASSHLTAGYGYTF
clone_size: -; d_call: -; v_call: TRBV28; j_call: TRBJ2-1; cdr3_nt: TGTGCCAGCGGCGGCGGGCGAGGCGATGAGCAGTTCTTC; cdr3_aa: CASGGGRGDEQFF
clone_size: -; d_call: TRBD1; v_call: TRBV5-4; j_call: TRBJ2-1; cdr3_nt: TGTGCCAGCAAACCAGGGGGATTAACGGGATCCTACAATGAGCAGTTCTTC; cdr3_aa: CASKPGGLTGSYNEQFF
clone_size: -; d_call: -; v_call: TRBV7-9; j_call: TRBJ2-7; cdr3_nt: TGTGCCAGCAGCCGGCAGTCCGAGCAGTACTTC; cdr3_aa: CASSRQSEQYF
clone_size: -; d_call: -; v_call: TRBV4-2; j_call: TRBJ2-7; cdr3_nt: TGTGCCAGCAGCCAACTTTTTTCGGGTATTGAGGAAACCTTATCCTACGAGCAGTACTTC; cdr3_aa: CASSQLFSGIEETLSYEQYF
clone_size: once; d_call: -; v_call: TRBV7-2; j_call: TRBJ1-4; cdr3_nt: TGTGCCAGCACCCCGTCGGGGGCTAATGAAAAACTGTTTTTT; cdr3_aa: CASTPSGANEKLFF
clone_size: once; d_call: -; v_call: TRBV7-7; j_call: TRBJ1-4; cdr3_nt: TGTGCTAGCAGCCCAAAGCAGATCGGACCGACTAATGAAAAACTGTTTTTT; cdr3_aa: CASSPKQIGPTNEKLFF
clone_size: -; d_call: TRBD2; v_call: TRBV6-2/TRBV6-3; j_call: TRBJ2-3; cdr3_nt: TGTGCCAGCAGTCCAATAGCGGGGGGGCCCACAGATACGCAGTATTTT; cdr3_aa: CASSPIAGGPTDTQYF
clone_size: -; d_call: -; v_call: TRBV28; j_call: TRBJ1-6; cdr3_nt: TGTGCCAGCAGTCCCCCAAAGCAAGGGCATTCACCCCTCCACTTT; cdr3_aa: CASSPPKQGHSPLHF
clone_size: -; d_call: -; v_call: TRBV6-4; j_call: TRBJ2-6; cdr3_nt: TGTGCCAGCAGGCCCGGAGATGGGGCCAACGTCCTGACTTTC; cdr3_aa: CASRPGDGANVLTF
clone_size: -; d_call: -; v_call: TRBV28; j_call: TRBJ2-7; cdr3_nt: TGTGCCAGCAGTCTTGGTTACGAGCAGTACTTC; cdr3_aa: CASSLGYEQYF
clone_size: -; d_call: TRBD2; v_call: TRBV4-1; j_call: TRBJ2-5; cdr3_nt: TGCGCCAGCAGCCAATCGACTAGCGGGGGGGATGAGACCCAGTACTTC; cdr3_aa: CASSQSTSGGDETQYF
clone_size: -; d_call: -; v_call: TRBV11-3; j_call: TRBJ2-5; cdr3_nt: TGTGCCAGCAGCCGTCACAGGGATGAGACCCAGTACTTC; cdr3_aa: CASSRHRDETQYF
clone_size: once; d_call: TRBD2; v_call: TRBV3-1/TRBV3-2; j_call: TRBJ2-1; cdr3_nt: TGTGCCAGCAGCCCAGGACTAGCGAACAATGAGCAGTTCTTC; cdr3_aa: CASSPGLANNEQFF
clone_size: -; d_call: -; v_call: TRBV11-2; j_call: TRBJ2-7; cdr3_nt: TGTGCCAGCAGCCCTTACCCAGCCTACGAGCAGTACTTC; cdr3_aa: CASSPYPAYEQYF
clone_size: -; d_call: TRBD2; v_call: TRBV6-2/TRBV6-3; j_call: TRBJ2-1; cdr3_nt: TGTGCCAGCAGTTACGGCGGGAGCCCATACAATGAGCAGTTCTTC; cdr3_aa: CASSYGGSPYNEQFF
clone_size: -; d_call: TRBD2; v_call: TRBV7-9; j_call: TRBJ2-3; cdr3_nt: TGTGCCAGTTGGAAGCGGGAGGGCATCACAGATACGCAGTATTTT; cdr3_aa: CASWKREGITDTQYF
clone_size: -; d_call: TRBD1; v_call: TRBV30; j_call: TRBJ2-7; cdr3_nt: TGTGCCTGGAGTTTTGACCGGACAGGAAGCGAGCAGTACTTC; cdr3_aa: CAWSFDRTGSEQYF
clone_size: once; d_call: TRBD1; v_call: TRBV24-1; j_call: TRBJ2-7; cdr3_nt: TGTGCCACCAGTGATTCCCCCGGGACAGGGGCCTACGAGCAGTACTTC; cdr3_aa: CATSDSPGTGAYEQYF
clone_size: -; d_call: TRBD1; v_call: TRBV5-4; j_call: TRBJ1-2; cdr3_nt: TGTGCCAGCAGCCCGGACGTGGCCGGGACAGGCTATGGCTACACCTTC; cdr3_aa: CASSPDVAGTGYGYTF
clone_size: -; d_call: TRBD1; v_call: TRBV10-3; j_call: TRBJ2-7; cdr3_nt: TGTGCCTCAAGGGACAGGGCGGACTACGAGCAGTACTTC; cdr3_aa: CASRDRADYEQYF
clone_size: -; d_call: TRBD2; v_call: TRBV28; j_call: TRBJ2-2; cdr3_nt: TGTGCCAGCAGTTCACAAAATTCTCCAGCGGGGCACACCGGGGAGCTGTTTTTT; cdr3_aa: CASSSQNSPAGHTGELFF
clone_size: -; d_call: TRBD1; v_call: TRBV19; j_call: TRBJ2-2; cdr3_nt: TGTGCCAGTAGGACAGGGGGCGCAACCGGGGAGCTGTTTTTT; cdr3_aa: CASRTGGATGELFF
clone_size: -; d_call: -; v_call: TRBV7-2; j_call: TRBJ1-2; cdr3_nt: TGTGCCAGCAGCTTAGCGCAAGGGGGCTATGGCTACACCTTC; cdr3_aa: CASSLAQGGYGYTF
clone_size: few; d_call: -; v_call: TRBV10-3; j_call: TRBJ2-7; cdr3_nt: TGTGCCATTGGGACGGCGAGCTCCTACGAGCAGTACTTC; cdr3_aa: CAIGTASSYEQYF
clone_size: -; d_call: TRBD1; v_call: TRBV19; j_call: TRBJ1-2; cdr3_nt: TGTGCCAGTAGTTCCCTGGGACAGGGTGATTATGGCTACACCTTC; cdr3_aa: CASSSLGQGDYGYTF
clone_size: -; d_call: -; v_call: TRBV27; j_call: TRBJ1-1; cdr3_nt: TGTGCCAGCAGTTTAATCGGGAACACTGAAGCTTTCTTT; cdr3_aa: CASSLIGNTEAFF
clone_size: -; d_call: -; v_call: TRBV28; j_call: TRBJ2-6; cdr3_nt: TGTGCCAGCAGCCGGGGTGGTGGGGCCAACGTCCTGACTTTC; cdr3_aa: CASSRGGGANVLTF
clone_size: -; d_call: TRBD2; v_call: TRBV9; j_call: TRBJ2-3; cdr3_nt: TGTGCCAGCAGCCTGGGAGGGTCGCAGTATTTT; cdr3_aa: CASSLGGSQYF
clone_size: -; d_call: -; v_call: TRBV4-1; j_call: TRBJ2-1; cdr3_nt: TGCGCCAGCAGCCAAGGTACGGGTCGAATCTTC; cdr3_aa: CASSQGTGRIF
clone_size: -; d_call: TRBD1; v_call: TRBV9; j_call: TRBJ1-2; cdr3_nt: TGTGCCAGCAGCATGGGACAGGGAGACTATGGCTACACCTTC; cdr3_aa: CASSMGQGDYGYTF
clone_size: -; d_call: -; v_call: TRBV7-2; j_call: TRBJ2-3; cdr3_nt: TGTGCCAGCAGATCCGACAGATTCTCCACAGATACGCAGTATTTT; cdr3_aa: CASRSDRFSTDTQYF
clone_size: -; d_call: -; v_call: TRBV6-4; j_call: TRBJ2-4; cdr3_nt: TGTGCCAGCAGTACCGGGACGGGGACAAACATTCAGTACTTC; cdr3_aa: CASSTGTGTNIQYF
clone_size: -; d_call: -; v_call: TRBV5-5; j_call: TRBJ2-7; cdr3_nt: TGTGCCAGCAGCTTGGTACCGGGAGCGGATTACGAGCAGTACTTC; cdr3_aa: CASSLVPGADYEQYF
clone_size: -; d_call: -; v_call: TRBV12-3/TRBV12-4; j_call: TRBJ2-2; cdr3_nt: TGTGCCAGCAGTTTGGCCCGACAAGCGGAGCTGTTTTTT; cdr3_aa: CASSLARQAELFF
clone_size: -; d_call: -; v_call: TRBV19; j_call: TRBJ1-1; cdr3_nt: TGTGCCAGTAGTATAGGAGAGTCGAACACTGAAGCTTTCTTT; cdr3_aa: CASSIGESNTEAFF
clone_size: -; d_call: -; v_call: TRBV1; j_call: TRBJ2-1; cdr3_nt: TGCACCAGCAGCTCGAGGGACGACAATGAGCAGTTCTTC; cdr3_aa: CTSSSRDDNEQFF
clone_size: -; d_call: -; v_call: TRBV28; j_call: TRBJ1-4; cdr3_nt: TGTGCCACGATGCCCCGGGCGGAAAAACTGTTTTTT; cdr3_aa: CATMPRAEKLFF
clone_size: once; d_call: TRBD1; v_call: TRBV19; j_call: TRBJ2-7; cdr3_nt: TGTGCCAGTAGCGAGGGGACAGGGGCCTACGAGCAGTACTTC; cdr3_aa: CASSEGTGAYEQYF
clone_size: -; d_call: TRBD2; v_call: TRBV27; j_call: TRBJ2-1; cdr3_nt: TGTGCCAGCAGTTTGGGACTAGCCACTTTAGGCAATGAGCAGTTCTTC; cdr3_aa: CASSLGLATLGNEQFF
clone_size: -; d_call: TRBD1; v_call: TRBV5-4; j_call: TRBJ2-7; cdr3_nt: TGTGCCAGCAGCGCGACAGGGACATCCTACGAGCAGTACTTC; cdr3_aa: CASSATGTSYEQYF
clone_size: -; d_call: -; v_call: TRBV28; j_call: TRBJ2-7; cdr3_nt: TGTGCCAGCAGTCCAATTCTGACAGGCAATACCTACGAGCAGTACTTC; cdr3_aa: CASSPILTGNTYEQYF
clone_size: -; d_call: -; v_call: TRBV19; j_call: TRBJ1-6; cdr3_nt: TGTGCCAGTAGTAGGTTCTGGCGTCGGGATTCACCCCTCCACTTT; cdr3_aa: CASSRFWRRDSPLHF
clone_size: -; d_call: TRBD1; v_call: TRBV9; j_call: TRBJ2-5; cdr3_nt: TGTGCCAGCAGCGTGGGACAGGGGGCCGGGACCCAGTACTTC; cdr3_aa: CASSVGQGAGTQYF
clone_size: few; d_call: TRBD1; v_call: TRBV6-5; j_call: TRBJ1-2; cdr3_nt: TGTGCCAGCAGTCCAGGACAGGGGCTAGGCTATGGCTACACCTTC; cdr3_aa: CASSPGQGLGYGYTF